This TCR beta chain stems from a study of shared clonotypes between healthy human individuals. Sequencing was at deep level. Researchers divided each subset's genomic DNA evenly across several immunoSEQ plates. Some clones are missing from TCRdb's copy, which holds only in-frame ones; the method was immunoSEQ multiplex PCR. The sample contains around 500,000 clones, around 79% of which appear only once. V was clipped by 5 bases and J by 4 bases, with 13 bases between them. The CDR3 is 14 residues long. Germline V gene lookup returns CDR1 SSHAT and CDR2 FNYEAQ (reference sequence). Genomic DNA for unsorted samples was obtained from about 90 million PBMCs.

The sequenced sample was PBMCs. This chain connects TRBV7-7 to TRBJ2-3; D may correspond to TRBD1 or TRBD2 (5 bases each). The source is a woman aged 40 to 50 in good health. Some clones in this sample may be carry-over from other donors' samples. CDR3 in DNA: TGTGCCAGCAGCCCCCGGGGACCCTCAGATACGCAGTATTTT. Its protein is CASSPRGPSDTQYF.